A single sample is the source of the 28 T cell receptor beta chains below, sequenced in a study of T cells in Graves' hyperthyroidism and ophthalmopathy. Amplified TCR beta CDR3 regions derived from RNA transcripts. During a first-round RT-PCR of the TCR CDR3, the HTBI primer set was used. TCRdb re-derived calls from the multiplex PCR reads in MiXCR, one entry per CDR3 protein. This sample has a few hundred thousand distinct CDR3 sequences, with around a sixth found just once. The specimen sequenced was blood. All receptors come from a woman aged 25 to 39 with Graves' hyperthyroidism.

In this sample, this clonotype turned up many times. The rearrangement uses TRBV6-7 and TRBJ2-4; possibly TRBD1 for D (6 bases). TRBV6-7 has ORF status, its function being uncertain. The CDR3 runs 18 residues. V shed 5 bases and J shed 0 bases, with 20 bases lying between them. This CDR3 reads CASSMPGRTELAKNIQYF. Here the CDR3 DNA reads TGTGCCAGCAGTATGCCGGGACGGACAGAACTAGCCAAAAACATTCAGTACTTC.

This clonotype was seen repeatedly, ten times or more. J is TRBJ1-5 and V is TRBV27; D not resolved. From germline, CDR1 is MNHEY and CDR2 SMNVEV (reference sequence). V lost 4 bases, J lost 2 bases, and 18 bases lay in between. The CDR3 extends over 17 amino acids. For the CDR3, the DNA is TGTGCCAGCAGTTCGACGACGGGGTTGGCTGGCAATCAGCCCCAGCATTTT. Translated: CASSSTTGLAGNQPQHF.

This clonotype was detected only a few times. The chain employs TRBV7-8 and TRBJ2-1; D assignment may be TRBD1 or TRBD2 (5 bases each). This CDR3 has 16 amino acids. V was trimmed by 5 bases and J by 5 bases, leaving 19 bases between them. Germline V gene data show CDR1 as SGHVS and CDR2 as FQNEAQ. This CDR3 is CASSKVGTEKHNEQFF. CDR3 in DNA: TGTGCCAGCAGCAAAGTCGGGACCGAAAAGCACAATGAGCAGTTCTTC.

On this clonotype itself: This may be a read error, as it is one base from a much larger clone. The chain is built from TRBV2 and TRBJ2-7, with D maybe TRBD1 (5 bases). This CDR3 is 16 amino acids long. CDR1 is SNHLY, CDR2 FYNNEI, per germline. CDR3 region: CASSEADTQSSYDQYF. The DNA for the CDR3 is TGTGCCAGCAGTGAAGCGGACACTCAGAGCTCCTACGATCAGTACTTC.

This clonotype was recorded a few times. The J gene is TRBJ2-7, the V gene TRBV5-5; 13 nucleotides match TRBD2. The CDR3 totals 16 residues. The germline CDR1 and CDR2 sequences are SGHKS and YYEKEE (reference sequence). J was trimmed by 5 bases and V by 0 bases; bases with no gene match: 5. The CDR3 region is CASSLALGLAGHEQYF. CDR3 in DNA: TGTGCCAGCAGCTTGGCCTTGGGACTAGCGGGACACGAGCAGTACTTC. Full variable domain (rest looked up from reference TRBV5-5 and TRBJ2-7): DAGVTQSPTHLIKTRGQQVTLRCSPISGHKSVSWYQQVLGQGPQFIFQYYEKEERGRGNFPDRFSARQFPNYSSELNVNALLLGDSALYLCASSLALGLAGHEQYFGPGTRLTVT.

In this sample, this clonotype turned up many times. The CDR3 DNA sequence: TGCGCCAGCAGCTTCGTCGGGAGGGCCGACAATGAGCAGTTCTTC. Its translation: CASSFVGRADNEQFF. The chain is built from TRBV5-1 and TRBJ2-1, with 8 bases matching TRBD2. V dropped 2 bases and J dropped 5; count of bases not matched to a gene: 6. The CDR3 length is 15 residues. The V gene's germline CDR1 is SGHRS and CDR2 YFSETQ.

The sample holds a few counts of this clonotype. The chain has TRBV19 and TRBJ1-1, with 7 bases matching TRBD1. CDR3 length: 14 amino acids. The germline gives CDR1 LNHDA, CDR2 SQIVND (reference sequence). With V trimmed by 4 bases and J by 2 bases, 4 bases remained unmatched. The chain's CDR3 is CASSTDRENTEAFF. CDR3 DNA sequence: TGTGCCAGTAGTACCGACAGGGAAAACACTGAAGCTTTCTTT.

The chain carries TRBV29-1 and TRBJ2-1; 9 positions agree with TRBD2. Germline loops: CDR1 SQVTM, CDR2 ANQGSEA. The CDR3 extends over 14 amino acids. The CDR3 bases are TGCATCGTCAGCGGGGGGCTCTCCTACAATGAGCAGTTCTTC. Amino acid sequence: CIVSGGLSYNEQFF.

This clonotype has at least ten counts. The J gene is TRBJ1-4, the V gene TRBV3-1, with D perhaps TRBD1 (5 bases). CDR1 and CDR2 from the germline V gene are LGHDT and YNNKEL (reference sequence). CDR3 length: 15 amino acids. Trimming took 2 bases from V and 8 from J, leaving 15 bases between them. CDR3: CASSQPTGGMEKLFF. The CDR3 DNA reads TGTGCCAGCAGCCAACCTACAGGTGGTATGGAAAAACTGTTTTTT.

This clonotype was counted a few times. V and J are TRBV5-4 and TRBJ2-3, with 8 bases aligning to TRBD2. The germline gives CDR1 SGHNT, CDR2 YYREEE (reference sequence). V lost 0 bases to trimming and J lost 0 bases; unmatched junction nucleotides: 3. The CDR3 spans 16 residues. The CDR3 DNA is TGTGCCAGCAGCTTGGAACTAGCGGTTAGCACAGATACGCAGTATTTT. Its translation: CASSLELAVSTDTQYF. The variable domain in full, with the rest retrieved from reference TRBV5-4 and TRBJ2-3, is ETGVTQSPTHLIKTRGQQVTLRCSSQSGHNTVSWYQQALGQGPQFIFQYYREEENGRGNFPPRFSGLQFPNYSSELNVNALELDDSALYLCASSLELAVSTDTQYFGPGTRLTVL.

This clonotype has a count of ten or more. The J gene is TRBJ2-7, the V gene TRBV27; 9 bases are a match to TRBD1. The trim removed 10 bases at V and 2 bases at J, leaving 3 bases unmatched. CDR1 MNHEY and CDR2 SMNVEV come from the germline V gene (reference sequence). This CDR3 has 12 amino acids. The CDR3 DNA sequence: TGTGCCACCCGGACAGGGGCCTACGAGCAGTACTTC. This encodes CATRTGAYEQYF.

The chain couples TRBV20-1 to TRBJ2-1, with a tentative D call TRBD2 (5 bases). Germline CDR1 reads DFQATT; CDR2 reads SNEGSKA (reference sequence). Trimming cost V 3 bases and J 10 bases, with 16 bases left between them. CDR3 length equals 13 residues. CDR3 nucleotide sequence: TGCAGTGCTAGTTGGGATTCATCGGGAGAGCAGTTCTTC. It yields the protein CSASWDSSGEQFF.

This clonotype appeared a few times. The chain has TRBV6-2 or TRBV6-3 and TRBJ1-2, with no clear D. V was shortened by 0 bases and J by 8 bases, with 13 bases between the two germline ends. CDR3 length equals 14 residues. CDR1 and CDR2 (germline): MNHEY, SVGEGT. The CDR3 reads CASSYSRTLEGYTF. The CDR3, as DNA: TGTGCCAGCAGTTACTCCCGGACGCTAGAAGGCTACACCTTC.

This clonotype occurred many times. This chain uses TRBV24-1 with TRBJ2-2; 9 bases match TRBD2. The ends lost 3 bases at V and 7 bases at J; junction bases unmatched: 14. The CDR3 is 18 residues long. Germline values: CDR1 KGHDR, CDR2 SFDVKD. Written as DNA, the CDR3 is TGTGCCACCAGTGATGCTCCCGGGACTAGCCCTGGGTTCGGGGAGCTGTTTTTT. It is translated as CATSDAPGTSPGFGELFF.

This clonotype was seen a handful of times. In this CDR3 the conserved last residue, phenylalanine or tryptophan, is missing, so a read error is likely. This sequence joins TRBV29-1 and TRBJ2-1; 11 bases agree with TRBD2. Germline V gives CDR1 SQVTM, CDR2 ANQGSEA. Unmatched junction bases numbered 7, after V lost 3 bases and J lost 3 bases. CDR3 size: 16 residues. In DNA form, the CDR3 reads TGCAGCGTTGAGGCTAGCGGGAGGTATATCTACAATGAGCAGTTCCTC. This gives the protein CSVEASGRYIYNEQFL.

The chain employs TRBV7-2 and TRBJ1-5; D gene unclear. V gave up 1 base and J gave up 4 bases, with 11 bases separating them. CDR1 SGHTA and CDR2 FQGNSA come from the germline V gene. The CDR3 consists of 15 residues. The CDR3 DNA reads as TGTGCCAGCAGCTTAGGAATAGAAGTGAATCAGCCCCAGCATTTT. Translating gives CASSLGIEVNQPQHF.

This clonotype was recorded at least ten times. The chain is built from TRBV3-1 and TRBJ2-7, with a tentative D call TRBD2 (5 bases). V lost 0 bases, J lost 10 bases, and 10 bases lay in between. The CDR3 sequence is 12 residues long. Germline V gene lookup returns CDR1 LGHDT and CDR2 YNNKEL (reference sequence). The chain's CDR3 is CASSQDRGVQYF. CDR3 coding DNA: TGTGCCAGCAGCCAAGATCGGGGTGTTCAGTACTTC.

This clonotype was observed at least ten times. The chain is built from TRBV30 and TRBJ1-2; D remains unclear. Germline assignment: CDR1 GTSNPN and CDR2 SVGIG (reference sequence). The CDR3 is 13 amino acids. Trimming shortened V by 3 bases and J by 7 bases, and 15 bases separated the two germline ends. CDR3 sequence: CAWSPQVGVGYTF. CDR3 coding DNA: TGTGCCTGGAGCCCACAAGTCGGGGTTGGCTACACCTTC. Combining the CDR3 with reference TRBV30 and TRBJ1-2 gives the whole variable domain SQTIHQWPATLVQPVGSPLSLECTVEGTSNPNLYWYRQAAGRGLQLLFYSVGIGQISSEVPQNLSASRPQDRQFILSSKKLLLSDSGFYLCAWSPQVGVGYTFGSGTRLTVV.

This clonotype was detected ten times or more. This chain uses TRBV2 with TRBJ1-1; the D gene is possibly TRBD1 (5 bases). The CDR3 spans 12 residues. V was shortened by 7 bases and J by 1 base, with 7 bases between the two germline ends. Per the germline V gene, CDR1 is SNHLY and CDR2 is FYNNEI. CDR3 coding DNA: TGTGCCAGCATCGGACAGAACACTGAAGCTTTCTTT. Protein sequence: CASIGQNTEAFF.

The rearrangement joins TRBV20-1 to TRBJ1-5; TRBD1 aligns across 8 bases. Germline values: CDR1 DFQATT, CDR2 SNEGSKA (reference sequence). The CDR3 spans 15 residues. V shed 6 bases, J shed 6 bases, and the junction held 13 bases outside the gene matches. The CDR3 DNA sequence: TGCAGTGCACTCGATCCGGGACAGGCGGCTCAGCCCCAGCATTTT. Amino acids: CSALDPGQAAQPQHF.

This clonotype was seen at least ten times. The chain is built from TRBV28 and TRBJ2-7, with 9 bases that match TRBD1. Trimming at V came to 8 bases and at J to 4 bases, leaving 6 bases not matched to a gene. From germline, CDR1 is MDHEN and CDR2 SYDVKM. CDR3 length: 13 amino acids. CDR3 protein: CASVGQGFYEQYF. The CDR3 DNA follows: TGTGCCAGCGTTGGACAGGGGTTTTACGAGCAGTACTTC.

The V call is TRBV7-2, the J call TRBJ2-7; 8 positions match TRBD2. Germline CDR1 SGHTA, CDR2 FQGNSA. CDR3 size: 15 residues. V was clipped by 10 bases and J by 2 bases; unmatched bases: 13. CDR3 in DNA: TGTGCCAACAGTTTAACCCCGGGACTAGCCTACGAGCAGTACTTC. The encoded protein is CANSLTPGLAYEQYF. Looking up the rest from reference TRBV7-2 and TRBJ2-7 gives the full variable domain: GAGVSQSPSNKVTEKGKDVELRCDPISGHTALYWYRQSLGQGLEFLIYFQGNSAPDKSGLPSDRFSAERTGGSVSTLTIQRTQQEDSAVYLCANSLTPGLAYEQYFGPGTRLTVT.

The chain combines TRBV20-1 with TRBJ2-7, with D possibly matching TRBD2 (5 bases). The V end was cut by 3 bases, the J end by 5 bases, with 11 bases between. CDR3 length equals 12 residues. Per the germline V gene, CDR1 is DFQATT and CDR2 is SNEGSKA (reference sequence). This chain's CDR3 is CSASRRLDEQYF. The CDR3 DNA reads as TGCAGTGCTAGTCGGAGGCTTGACGAGCAGTACTTC.

This clonotype has a count of ten or more. The rearrangement joins TRBV3-1 to TRBJ1-4, with D unresolved. The ends were cut back, 4 bases at V and 6 bases at J, with 9 bases in the middle. This CDR3 contains 13 residues. The germline gives CDR1 LGHDT, CDR2 YNNKEL (reference sequence). The CDR3 DNA reads TGTGCCAGCAGCCCCATCGGGCATGAAAAACTGTTTTTT. This codes for CASSPIGHEKLFF.

CDR3 protein: CASSRQPGQGPYEQYF. CDR3 DNA sequence: TGTGCCAGCAGCCGCCAGCCGGGACAGGGACCCTACGAGCAGTACTTC. The J gene is TRBJ2-7, the V gene TRBV4-2; 9 bases match TRBD1. Germline V lookup: CDR1 LGHNA, CDR2 YNFKEQ. Unmatched junction bases numbered 9, after V lost 4 bases and J lost 2 bases. This CDR3 comprises 16 residues.

This clonotype has a count of ten or more. The V call is TRBV28, the J call TRBJ2-5; the D gene is possibly TRBD1 (5 bases). Germline V gene lookup returns CDR1 MDHEN and CDR2 SYDVKM. The CDR3 contains 15 residues. V dropped 3 bases and J dropped 0 bases, with 11 bases sitting between them. For the CDR3, the DNA is TGTGCCAGCAGTTTCCTCACAGGAAACCAAGAGACCCAGTACTTC. It is translated as CASSFLTGNQETQYF.

This clonotype was observed many times. The chain has TRBV2 and TRBJ1-5; D is perhaps TRBD1 (5 bases). The CDR3 covers 14 residues. V dropped 3 bases and J dropped 6 bases, with 12 bases sitting between them. Germline V CDR1 and CDR2: SNHLY, FYNNEI. Here the CDR3 reads CASSDTTGGQPQHF. Written as DNA, the CDR3 is TGTGCCAGCAGTGATACGACCGGGGGTCAGCCCCAGCATTTT.

The sample holds a few counts of this clonotype. Written as DNA, the CDR3 is TGTGCCTGGAGTGAACGGTCACCCCTCCACTTT. It specifies CAWSERSPLHF. The chain carries TRBV30 and TRBJ1-6; D gene unclear. The germline V gene encodes CDR1 GTSNPN and CDR2 SVGIG (reference sequence). The V end lost 1 base, the J end lost 10 bases, and 5 bases lay between the germline ends. The CDR3 is made up of 11 amino acids.